This T cell receptor (beta chain) comes out of a study of cytomegalovirus exposure and HLA in healthy donors. Primers for the PCR totalled 60 Vbeta and 13 Jbeta. Libraries were prepared by immunoSEQ multiplex PCR; TCRdb keeps only in-frame clonotypes and omits some of them. This repertoire shows 150,000 or so clones, over 75% found once; its top ten account for 0.85% to 1%. Per germline, CDR1 LNHDA and CDR2 SQIVND (reference sequence). This CDR3 has 15 amino acids. V was trimmed by 6 bases and J by 3 bases, leaving 17 bases between them. Whole-study findings and limits: TRBV6-2, TRBV6-3 and some other V segments were unresolvable in 87-base-pair reads. In a later analysis, V- and J-gene trimming of beta chains associated with a DCLRE1C missense variant, replicated independently.

Comment on this clone: What it binds is not known.

This clonotype was sampled from a woman aged 45 to 65 in good health and CMV-seropositive. The chain links TRBV19 to TRBJ1-1, with D perhaps matching TRBD1 (5 bases). The sample comprised PBMCs. The CDR3 here is CASRSLGTGDTEAFF. The CDR3 bases are TGTGCCAGTAGATCCTTAGGGACGGGGGACACTGAAGCTTTCTTT.